This T cell receptor (beta chain) was documented in a study of blood T cell repertoires in COVID-19. Study-level information: The United States, Italy and Spain supplied acute and convalescent COVID-19 samples. PBMCs, B-cell-depleted T cells, or T cells were the source of the cDNA or gDNA that made up the material.

How the authors handled the data: Using reference gene primer amplification, nucleated cell counts were estimated. The method was immunoSEQ multiplex PCR; TCRdb's version includes in-frame clones alone and lacks a portion of them. Clone size and V and J calls were adopted from that table, with D and trimming inferred from the DNA. The profile shows 40,000 or so clones, nearly 90% of them singletons. The trim removed 3 bases at V and 0 bases at J, leaving 4 bases unmatched. The length of the CDR3 is 15 residues. The germline V gene encodes CDR1 KGHSH and CDR2 LQKENI. Input material: peripheral blood. The TCR originated in a man aged 55-75 years with active or convalescent COVID-19. V gene TRBV18 combines with J gene TRBJ2-7; TRBD1 matches at 8 bases. The CDR3 nucleotides read TGTGCCAGCTCACCGGGGGGACAGGCCTCCTACGAGCAGTACTTC. This sequence encodes CASSPGGQASYEQYF.